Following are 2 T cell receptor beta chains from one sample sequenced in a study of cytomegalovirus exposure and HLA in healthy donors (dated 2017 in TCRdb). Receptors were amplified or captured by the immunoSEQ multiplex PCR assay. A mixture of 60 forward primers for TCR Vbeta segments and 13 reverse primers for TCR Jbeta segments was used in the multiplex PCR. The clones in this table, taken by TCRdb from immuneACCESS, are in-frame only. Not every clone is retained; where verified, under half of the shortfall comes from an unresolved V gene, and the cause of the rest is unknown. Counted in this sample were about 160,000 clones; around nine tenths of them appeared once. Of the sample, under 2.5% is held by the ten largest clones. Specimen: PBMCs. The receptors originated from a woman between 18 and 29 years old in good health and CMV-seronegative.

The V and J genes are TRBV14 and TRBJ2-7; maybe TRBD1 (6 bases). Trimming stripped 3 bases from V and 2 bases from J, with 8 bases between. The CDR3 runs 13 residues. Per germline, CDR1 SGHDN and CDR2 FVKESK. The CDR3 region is CASSQGTPYEQYF. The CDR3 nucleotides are TGTGCCAGCAGCCAGGGGACACCCTACGAGCAGTACTTC.

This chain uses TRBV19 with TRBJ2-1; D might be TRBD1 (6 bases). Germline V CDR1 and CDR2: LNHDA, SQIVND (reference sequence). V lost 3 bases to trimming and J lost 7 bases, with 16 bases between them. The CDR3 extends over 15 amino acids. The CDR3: CASSILPTGLNEQFF. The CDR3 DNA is TGTGCCAGTAGTATCCTCCCTACAGGGCTAAATGAGCAGTTCTTC. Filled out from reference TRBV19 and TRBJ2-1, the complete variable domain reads DGGITQSPKYLFRKEGQNVTLSCEQNLNHDAMYWYRQDPGQGLRLIYYSQIVNDFQKGDIAEGYSVSREKKESFPLTVTSAQKNPTAFYLCASSILPTGLNEQFFGPGTRLTVL.